A single T cell receptor (beta chain) is shown here with its context. In the authors' workflow: Amplification of reference gene primers was used by the study to estimate nucleated cell counts. Profiling relied on immunoSEQ multiplex PCR, and the TCRdb table lists in-frame clones only, not all of them. V, J and clone size were drawn from that table, and D and trimming were deduced from the DNA. This table has about 150,000 clones, 80% to 90% appearing once. The sample originates from a study of blood T cell repertoires in COVID-19. Study information: Spain, Italy and the United States supplied samples that represented acute and convalescent COVID-19. The analysed material was cDNA or gDNA that came from T cells, B-cell-depleted T cells, or PBMCs.

Germline V gene lookup returns CDR1 LNHDA and CDR2 SQIVND (reference sequence). With 4 bases clipped from V and 5 bases from J, the junction kept 7 bases outside the gene matches. This CDR3 region has 14 residues. This sequence originates from a man between 45 and 60 years old who had recovered from COVID-19. The genes are TRBV19 and TRBJ1-2, with 7 bases aligning to TRBD1. The sample was peripheral blood. The CDR3 loop is CASSTEQGLYGYTF. CDR3 in DNA: TGTGCCAGTAGTACAGAACAGGGGCTGTATGGCTACACCTTC.